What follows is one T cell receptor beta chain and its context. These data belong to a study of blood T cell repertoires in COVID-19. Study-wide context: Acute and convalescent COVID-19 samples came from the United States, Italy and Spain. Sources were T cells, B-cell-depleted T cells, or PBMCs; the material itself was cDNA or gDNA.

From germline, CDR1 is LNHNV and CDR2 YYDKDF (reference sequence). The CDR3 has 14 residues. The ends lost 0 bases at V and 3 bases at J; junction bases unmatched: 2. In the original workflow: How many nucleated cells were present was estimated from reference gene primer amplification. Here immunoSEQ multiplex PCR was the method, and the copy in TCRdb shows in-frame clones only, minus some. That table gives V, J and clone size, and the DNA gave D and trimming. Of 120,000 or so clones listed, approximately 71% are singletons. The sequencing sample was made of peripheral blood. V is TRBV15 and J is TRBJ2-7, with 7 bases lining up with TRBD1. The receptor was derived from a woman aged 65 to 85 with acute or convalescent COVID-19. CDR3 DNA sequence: TGTGCCACCAGCAGAGATCGACAGGGCTACGAGCAGTACTTC. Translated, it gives CATSRDRQGYEQYF.